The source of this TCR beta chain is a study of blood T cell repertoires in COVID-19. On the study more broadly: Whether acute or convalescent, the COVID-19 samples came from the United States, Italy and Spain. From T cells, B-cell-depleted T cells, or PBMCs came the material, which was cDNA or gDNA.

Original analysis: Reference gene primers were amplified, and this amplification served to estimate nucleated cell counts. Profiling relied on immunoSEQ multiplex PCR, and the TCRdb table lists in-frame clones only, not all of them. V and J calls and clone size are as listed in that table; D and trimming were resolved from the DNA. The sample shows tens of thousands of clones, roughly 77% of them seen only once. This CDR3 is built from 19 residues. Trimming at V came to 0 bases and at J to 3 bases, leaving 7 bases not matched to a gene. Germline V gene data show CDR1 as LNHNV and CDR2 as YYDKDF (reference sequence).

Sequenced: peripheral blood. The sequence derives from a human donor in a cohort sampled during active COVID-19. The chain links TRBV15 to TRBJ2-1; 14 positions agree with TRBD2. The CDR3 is CATSRDHGTSGSYYNEQFF. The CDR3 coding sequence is TGTGCCACCAGCAGAGATCACGGGACTAGCGGGAGTTACTACAATGAGCAGTTCTTC.